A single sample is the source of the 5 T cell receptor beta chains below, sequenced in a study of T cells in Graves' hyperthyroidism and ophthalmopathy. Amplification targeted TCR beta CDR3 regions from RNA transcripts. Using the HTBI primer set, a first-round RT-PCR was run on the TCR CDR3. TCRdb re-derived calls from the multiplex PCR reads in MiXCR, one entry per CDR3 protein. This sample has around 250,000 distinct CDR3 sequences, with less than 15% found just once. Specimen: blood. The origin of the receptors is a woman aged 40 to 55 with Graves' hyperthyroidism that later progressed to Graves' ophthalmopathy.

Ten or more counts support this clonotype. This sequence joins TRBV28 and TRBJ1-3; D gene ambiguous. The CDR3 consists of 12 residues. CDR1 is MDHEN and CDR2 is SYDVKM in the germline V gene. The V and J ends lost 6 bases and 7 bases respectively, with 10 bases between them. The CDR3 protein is CASSSSFNTIYF. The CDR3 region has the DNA TGTGCCAGCAGCTCCTCTTTTAACACCATATATTTT.

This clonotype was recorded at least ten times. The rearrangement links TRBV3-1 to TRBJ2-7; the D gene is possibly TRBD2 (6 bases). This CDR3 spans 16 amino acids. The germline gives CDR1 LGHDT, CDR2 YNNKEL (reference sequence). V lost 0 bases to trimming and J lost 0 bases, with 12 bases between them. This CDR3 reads CASSQEGGYTSYEQYF. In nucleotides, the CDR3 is TGTGCCAGCAGCCAAGAGGGAGGCTATACCTCCTACGAGCAGTACTTC.

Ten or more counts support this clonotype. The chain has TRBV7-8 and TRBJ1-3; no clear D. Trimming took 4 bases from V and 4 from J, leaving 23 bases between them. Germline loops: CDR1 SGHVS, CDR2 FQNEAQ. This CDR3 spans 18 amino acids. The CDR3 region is CASSYRPGYDTLGNTIYF. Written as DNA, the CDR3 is TGTGCCAGCAGCTACCGGCCAGGTTACGACACGCTCGGAAACACCATATATTTT.

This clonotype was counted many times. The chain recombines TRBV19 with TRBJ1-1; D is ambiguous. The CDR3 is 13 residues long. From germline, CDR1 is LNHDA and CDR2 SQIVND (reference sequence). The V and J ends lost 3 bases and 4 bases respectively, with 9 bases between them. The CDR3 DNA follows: TGTGCCAGTAGTATCAAGGCGTCCACTGAAGCTTTCTTT. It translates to CASSIKASTEAFF.

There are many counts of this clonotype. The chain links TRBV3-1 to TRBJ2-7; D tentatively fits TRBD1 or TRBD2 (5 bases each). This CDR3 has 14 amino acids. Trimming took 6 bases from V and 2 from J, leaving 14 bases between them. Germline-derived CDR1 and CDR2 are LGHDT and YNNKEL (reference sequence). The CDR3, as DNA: TGTGCCAGCAGGCCCCGGGACCGTACCTACGAGCAGTACTTC. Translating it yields CASRPRDRTYEQYF.